This T cell receptor beta chain emerged from a study of cytomegalovirus exposure and HLA in healthy donors. About the research overall: The same platform as the 666 first-cohort repertoires was used for the 120 or so validation repertoires, a later analysis reported.

Remarks on this clone: Its antigen remains unidentified.

Points from the study as a whole: Accounts indicate the classifier identified cytomegalovirus status with strong specificity and sensitivity. The CMV antigen specificity of a few CMV-associated chains was confirmed through in vitro analysis.

Generated by immunoSEQ multiplex PCR, the TCRdb table keeps only in-frame clones and is missing some. Of under 140,000 clones in the sample, approximately 87% are singletons; the top ten hold more than 1.4%. V lost 4 bases, J lost 0 bases, and 7 bases lay in between. The CDR3 runs 13 residues. From germline, CDR1 is PRHDT and CDR2 FYEKMQ (reference sequence). Material: PBMCs. The receptor's source is a woman aged 30 to 39 in good health and CMV-seropositive. This chain connects TRBV13 to TRBJ2-7; D remains unclear. Here the CDR3 reads CASSSPPSYEQYF. CDR3 DNA: TGTGCCAGCAGCTCTCCCCCCTCCTACGAGCAGTACTTC. The full variable domain, completed using reference TRBV13 and TRBJ2-7, is AAGVIQSPRHLIKEKRETATLKCYPIPRHDTVYWYQQGPGQDPQFLISFYEKMQSDKGSIPDRFSAQQFSDYHSELNMSSLELGDSALYFCASSSPPSYEQYFGPGTRLTVT.